Here is one T cell receptor beta chain with its context. Sequencing used immunoSEQ multiplex PCR; TCRdb keeps in-frame clones, though not all of them. The data show about 360,000 clones, just over 85% seen once. These data originate in a study of cytomegalovirus exposure and HLA in healthy donors. The germline V and J ends were trimmed by 7 bases and 2 bases, with 12 bases remaining between them. This CDR3 has 14 residues. In germline, CDR1 is GTSNPN, CDR2 SVGIG (reference sequence). The origin of this receptor is a woman aged 18-30 years in good health and CMV-seronegative. This chain connects TRBV30 to TRBJ2-6, with a weak D call TRBD1 (5 bases). Sequencing was performed on PBMCs. CDR3 loop: CALSQGTGANVLTF. In DNA, the CDR3 is TGTGCCTTGTCCCAGGGTACTGGGGCCAACGTCCTGACTTTC.